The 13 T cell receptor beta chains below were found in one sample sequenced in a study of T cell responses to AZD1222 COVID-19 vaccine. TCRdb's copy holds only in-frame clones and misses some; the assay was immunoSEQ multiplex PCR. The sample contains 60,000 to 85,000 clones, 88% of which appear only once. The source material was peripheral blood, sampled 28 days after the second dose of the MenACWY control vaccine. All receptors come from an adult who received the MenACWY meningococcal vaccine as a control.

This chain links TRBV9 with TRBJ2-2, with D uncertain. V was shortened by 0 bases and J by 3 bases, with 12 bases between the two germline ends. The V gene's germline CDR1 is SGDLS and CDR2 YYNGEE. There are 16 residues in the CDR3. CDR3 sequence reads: CASSVGWGSDTGELFF. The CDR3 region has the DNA TGTGCCAGCAGCGTAGGTTGGGGTTCGGACACCGGGGAGCTGTTTTTT.

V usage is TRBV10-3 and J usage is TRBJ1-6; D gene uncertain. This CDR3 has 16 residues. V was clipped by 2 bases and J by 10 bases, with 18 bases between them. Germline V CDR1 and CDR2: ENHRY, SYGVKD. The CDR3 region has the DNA TGTGCCATCAGTGAGAGACACTCCCGCGAGGGATCACCCCTCCACTTT. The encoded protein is CAISERHSREGSPLHF.

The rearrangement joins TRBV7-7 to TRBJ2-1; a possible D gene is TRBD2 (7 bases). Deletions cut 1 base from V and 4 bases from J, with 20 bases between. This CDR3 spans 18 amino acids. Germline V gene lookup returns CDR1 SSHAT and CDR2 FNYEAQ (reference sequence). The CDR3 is CASSLGRPGLGGYNEQFF. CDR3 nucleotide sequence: TGTGCCAGCAGCTTAGGCCGGCCTGGACTAGGGGGATACAATGAGCAGTTCTTC.

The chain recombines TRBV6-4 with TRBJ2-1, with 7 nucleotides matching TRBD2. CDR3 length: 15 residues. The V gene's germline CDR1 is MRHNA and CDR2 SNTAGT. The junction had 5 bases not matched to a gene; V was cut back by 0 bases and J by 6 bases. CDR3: CASSDSLGGVNEQFF. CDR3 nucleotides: TGTGCCAGCAGTGACTCGTTGGGGGGGGTCAATGAGCAGTTCTTC.

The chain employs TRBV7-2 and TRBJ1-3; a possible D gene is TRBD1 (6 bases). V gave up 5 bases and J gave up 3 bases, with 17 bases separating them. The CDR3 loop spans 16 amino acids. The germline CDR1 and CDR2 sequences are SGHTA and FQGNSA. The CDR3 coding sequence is TGTGCCAGCAGCCAGAATGTCCCAGGGGATGGAAACACCATATATTTT. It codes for CASSQNVPGDGNTIYF.

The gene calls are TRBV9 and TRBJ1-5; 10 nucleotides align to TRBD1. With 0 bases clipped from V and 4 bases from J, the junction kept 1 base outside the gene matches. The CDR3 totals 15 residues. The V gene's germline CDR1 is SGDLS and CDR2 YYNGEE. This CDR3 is CASSVGQGANQPQHF. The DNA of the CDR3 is TGTGCCAGCAGCGTAGGACAGGGGGCGAATCAGCCCCAGCATTTT.

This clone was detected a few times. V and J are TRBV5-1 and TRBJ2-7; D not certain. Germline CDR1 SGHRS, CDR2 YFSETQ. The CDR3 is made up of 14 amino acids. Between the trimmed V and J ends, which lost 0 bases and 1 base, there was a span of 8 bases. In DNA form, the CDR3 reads TGCGCCAGCAGCTTGGACCCGGCGTCCTACGAGCAGTACTTC. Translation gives CASSLDPASYEQYF.

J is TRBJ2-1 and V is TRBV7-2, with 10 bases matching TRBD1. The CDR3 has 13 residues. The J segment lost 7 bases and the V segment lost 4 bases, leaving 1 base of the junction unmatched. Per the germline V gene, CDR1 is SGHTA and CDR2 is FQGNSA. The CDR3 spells CASSSDRGNEQFF. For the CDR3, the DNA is TGTGCCAGCAGCTCGGACAGGGGGAATGAGCAGTTCTTC.

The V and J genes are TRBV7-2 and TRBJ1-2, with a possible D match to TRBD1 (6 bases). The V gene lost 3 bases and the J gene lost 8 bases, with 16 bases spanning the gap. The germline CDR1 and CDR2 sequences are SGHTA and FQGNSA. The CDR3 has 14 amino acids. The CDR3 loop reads CASSFGGDIRGYTF. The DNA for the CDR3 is TGTGCCAGCAGCTTCGGGGGGGACATTCGAGGCTACACCTTC. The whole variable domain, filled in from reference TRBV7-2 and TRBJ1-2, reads GAGVSQSPSNKVTEKGKDVELRCDPISGHTALYWYRQSLGQGLEFLIYFQGNSAPDKSGLPSDRFSAERTGGSVSTLTIQRTQQEDSAVYLCASSFGGDIRGYTFGSGTRLTVV.

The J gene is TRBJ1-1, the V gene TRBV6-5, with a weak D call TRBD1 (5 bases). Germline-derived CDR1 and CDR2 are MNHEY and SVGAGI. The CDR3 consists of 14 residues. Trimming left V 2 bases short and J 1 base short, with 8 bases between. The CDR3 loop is CASSYERGNTEAFF. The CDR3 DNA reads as TGTGCCAGCAGTTACGAGAGGGGGAACACTGAAGCTTTCTTT.

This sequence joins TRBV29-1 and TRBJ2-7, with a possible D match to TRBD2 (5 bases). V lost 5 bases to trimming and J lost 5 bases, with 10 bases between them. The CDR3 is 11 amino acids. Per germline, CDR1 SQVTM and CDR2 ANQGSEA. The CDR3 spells CSVSRAHEQYF. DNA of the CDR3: TGCAGCGTTTCGAGGGCCCACGAGCAGTACTTC.

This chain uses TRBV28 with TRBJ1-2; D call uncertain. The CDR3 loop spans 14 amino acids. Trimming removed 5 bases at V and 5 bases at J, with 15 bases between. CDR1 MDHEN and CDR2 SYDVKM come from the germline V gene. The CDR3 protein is CASSGGGEAYGYTF. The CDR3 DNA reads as TGTGCCAGCAGTGGCGGTGGGGAGGCGTATGGCTACACCTTC.

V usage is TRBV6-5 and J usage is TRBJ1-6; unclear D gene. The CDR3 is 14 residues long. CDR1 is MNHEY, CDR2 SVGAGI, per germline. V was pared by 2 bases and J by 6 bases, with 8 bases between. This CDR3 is CASSYKGINSPLHF. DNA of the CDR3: TGTGCCAGCAGTTACAAAGGGATTAATTCACCCCTCCACTTT.